These T cell receptor beta chains were read from a single sample in a study of blood T cell repertoires in COVID-19. Method: immunoSEQ multiplex PCR; TCRdb's copy keeps in-frame clones and lacks some. The sample records over 250,000 clones, roughly 85% being singletons. The sample taken for sequencing was peripheral blood. The receptors derive from a human donor in a cohort sampled during active COVID-19. The CDR3 runs from the conserved cysteine through the conserved F or W. The D gene is left open where the match is weak. Only part of the rows carry a size: once, few, many, or a class if the clone is expanded.

J gene,V gene,D gene,clone size,CDR3 length,CDR3 protein,CDR3 DNA
TRBJ1-1,TRBV2,-,-,13,CASRRQLNTEAFF,TGTGCCAGCAGGAGACAGCTGAACACTGAAGCTTTCTTT
TRBJ1-1,TRBV19,-,-,12,CACRARRTEAFF,TGTGCCTGCCGCGCCCGAAGAACTGAAGCTTTCTTT
TRBJ2-7,TRBV19,TRBD2,-,15,CASSILTSGTYEQYF,TGTGCCAGTAGTATCCTGACTAGCGGGACCTACGAGCAGTACTTC
TRBJ2-5,TRBV7-7,-,-,15,CASSLSQGNRETQYF,TGTGCCAGCAGCTTAAGTCAGGGGAATAGAGAGACCCAGTACTTC
TRBJ2-2,TRBV19,-,-,14,CASTQYGTPGELFF,TGTGCCAGTACTCAATACGGGACTCCCGGGGAGCTGTTTTTT
TRBJ2-5,TRBV5-4,TRBD1,-,15,CASSPGQGEWETQYF,TGTGCCAGCAGCCCGGGACAGGGCGAATGGGAGACCCAGTACTTC
TRBJ2-3,TRBV7-9,-,few,15,CASSFFAEGTDTQYF,TGTGCCAGCAGCTTTTTTGCGGAGGGCACAGATACGCAGTATTTT
TRBJ2-7,TRBV27,TRBD2,-,15,CASSFTSGNAYEQYF,TGTGCCAGCAGTTTTACTAGCGGGAACGCCTACGAGCAGTACTTC
TRBJ1-5,TRBV29-1,-,-,14,CSVTHGTGVGPQHF,TGCAGCGTCACCCACGGGACGGGGGTGGGTCCCCAGCATTTT
TRBJ2-1,TRBV6-2/TRBV6-3,TRBD2,-,17,CASSKASGTRMFTEQFF,TGTGCCAGCAGCAAGGCTTCCGGGACTAGGATGTTCACTGAGCAGTTCTTC
TRBJ2-1,TRBV19,TRBD2,-,16,CASTILGTSGMHEQFF,TGTGCCAGTACCATCCTCGGTACTAGCGGGATGCATGAGCAGTTCTTC
TRBJ1-5,TRBV7-2,-,few,15,CASSLGPAGRQPQHF,TGTGCCAGCAGCTTAGGACCGGCGGGAAGACAGCCCCAGCATTTT
TRBJ1-5,TRBV6-2/TRBV6-3,-,-,14,CASSYSMLNQPQHF,TGTGCCAGCAGTTACTCGATGCTAAATCAGCCCCAGCATTTT
TRBJ2-7,TRBV29-1,TRBD1,-,16,CSVEDWRQGKAGGQYF,TGCAGCGTTGAAGACTGGAGACAGGGAAAGGCAGGAGGGCAGTACTTC
TRBJ2-7,TRBV5-1,-,-,13,CASKVGQGYEQYF,TGCGCCAGCAAAGTGGGGCAGGGTTACGAGCAGTACTTC
TRBJ1-5,TRBV28,TRBD1,-,14,CASRDRGSNQPQHF,TGTGCCAGCAGGGACAGGGGGAGCAATCAGCCCCAGCATTTT
TRBJ2-5,TRBV19,-,-,11,CASRVRETQYF,TGTGCCAGTAGGGTCCGGGAGACCCAGTACTTC
TRBJ2-1,TRBV6-6,TRBD2,-,15,CASRIGLGYDNEQFF,TGTGCCAGCAGAATTGGACTAGGCTATGACAATGAGCAGTTCTTC
TRBJ2-2,TRBV19,TRBD1,-,14,CASSPDRATGELFF,TGTGCCAGTAGCCCGGACAGGGCCACCGGGGAGCTGTTTTTT
TRBJ2-3,TRBV7-2,TRBD2,-,14,CASTRLAGTDTQYF,TGTGCCAGCACTCGACTAGCGGGCACAGATACGCAGTATTTT
TRBJ1-1,TRBV9,-,-,15,CASSVEASVNTEAFF,TGTGCCAGCAGCGTAGAAGCGAGCGTGAACACTGAAGCTTTCTTT
TRBJ2-3,TRBV5-1,TRBD1,-,15,CASSFGTASTDTQYF,TGCGCCAGCAGCTTCGGGACAGCTAGCACAGATACGCAGTATTTT
TRBJ2-7,TRBV6-5,TRBD2,-,15,CASSRRTSGRDEQYF,TGTGCCAGCAGTCGCCGGACTAGCGGGAGGGACGAGCAGTACTTC
TRBJ2-3,TRBV5-1,-,-,15,CASSFGRGVEDTQYF,TGCGCCAGCAGCTTTGGCAGGGGGGTTGAAGATACGCAGTATTTT
TRBJ1-2,TRBV9,-,-,13,CASGARGGLGYTF,TGTGCCAGTGGGGCGAGGGGGGGTTTAGGCTACACCTTC
TRBJ2-5,TRBV27,TRBD2,few,16,CASSFRSSGSWETQYF,TGTGCCAGCAGTTTTCGCAGTAGCGGGTCTTGGGAGACCCAGTACTTC
TRBJ2-7,TRBV7-8,-,-,12,CASSRRRGYQYF,TGTGCCAGCAGCCGCAGAAGGGGTTACCAGTACTTC
TRBJ2-5,TRBV3-1/TRBV3-2,-,-,15,CASSQVTGIQETQYF,TGTGCCAGCAGCCAAGTCACAGGGATCCAAGAGACCCAGTACTTC
TRBJ2-1,TRBV7-2,TRBD2,-,16,CASSFSGSSSYNEQFF,TGTGCCAGCAGCTTTAGCGGGAGCAGCTCCTACAATGAGCAGTTCTTC
TRBJ2-2,TRBV2,-,few,16,CASSFRGTLNTGELFF,TGTGCCAGCAGTTTCAGGGGGACTTTGAACACCGGGGAGCTGTTTTTT
TRBJ1-2,TRBV28,-,-,13,CASSLAGLYGYTF,TGTGCCAGCAGTTTAGCGGGACTGTATGGCTACACCTTC
TRBJ2-3,TRBV3-1/TRBV3-2,TRBD2,once,16,CASRPTSGRFTDTQYF,TGTGCCAGCAGACCCACTAGCGGGAGGTTCACAGATACGCAGTATTTT
TRBJ2-7,TRBV7-8,-,-,15,CASSFETGARYEQYF,TGTGCCAGCAGCTTCGAGACGGGAGCCCGCTACGAGCAGTACTTC
TRBJ2-1,TRBV28,TRBD1,-,15,CASSPGQGPYNEQFF,TGTGCCAGCAGTCCGGGACAGGGACCGTACAATGAGCAGTTCTTC
TRBJ2-3,TRBV10-3,-,-,15,CAISESDRPTDTQYF,TGTGCCATCAGTGAGTCCGACAGGCCCACAGATACGCAGTATTTT
TRBJ1-1,TRBV28,-,-,14,CASSLRSAGRRAFF,TGTGCCAGCAGTTTAAGGTCCGCAGGGCGTCGAGCTTTCTTT
TRBJ1-2,TRBV12-3/TRBV12-4,TRBD1,-,13,CASSRDRNYGYTF,TGTGCCAGCAGTAGGGACAGGAACTATGGCTACACCTTC
TRBJ2-5,TRBV29-1,TRBD2,few,17,CSVEAEGGLATIETQYF,TGCAGCGTTGAGGCAGAAGGGGGACTAGCGACTATAGAGACCCAGTACTTC
TRBJ2-7,TRBV5-1,TRBD1,-,14,CASSFPGQRREQYF,TGCGCCAGCAGCTTTCCGGGACAGAGACGCGAGCAGTACTTC
TRBJ2-2,TRBV5-1,TRBD2,-,15,CASSLSGKVTGELFF,TGCGCCAGCAGCCTTAGCGGGAAAGTCACCGGGGAGCTGTTTTTT
TRBJ2-3,TRBV18,TRBD2,-,17,CASSPPGLARPTDTQYF,TGTGCCAGCTCACCACCGGGACTAGCGAGACCCACAGATACGCAGTATTTT
TRBJ2-5,TRBV7-2,TRBD1,few,15,CASSLGDRRQETQYF,TGTGCCAGCAGCTTAGGGGACAGAAGGCAAGAGACCCAGTACTTC
TRBJ2-1,TRBV19,TRBD2,-,18,CASSPPRTSGRPYNEQFF,TGTGCCAGTAGCCCCCCTAGGACTAGCGGGAGACCCTACAATGAGCAGTTCTTC
TRBJ1-2,TRBV25-1,-,-,13,CASSDWRFDGYTF,TGTGCCAGCAGTGATTGGAGGTTCGATGGCTACACCTTC
TRBJ2-7,TRBV18,-,-,13,CASSPMSGYEQYF,TGTGCCAGCTCACCGATGTCCGGCTACGAGCAGTACTTC